The 32 T cell receptor beta chains presented below share a single source sample, sequenced in a study of T cell responses to AZD1222 COVID-19 vaccine. Data came from immunoSEQ multiplex PCR; TCRdb stores just in-frame clones and leaves some out. The sample gives about 180,000 clones, around 90% of which show up once; approximately 10% is in the top ten. Material: peripheral blood, obtained 28 days after the second AZD1222 dose. The receptors derive from an adult who received the AZD1222 COVID-19 vaccine.

The chain joins TRBV2 to TRBJ2-2, with D unresolved. The V end was cut by 4 bases, the J end by 1 base, with 4 bases between. CDR1 is SNHLY, CDR2 FYNNEI, per germline. The CDR3 runs 13 residues. The CDR3, as DNA: TGTGCCAGCAGTGTAGTGAACACCGGGGAGCTGTTTTTT. Amino acid sequence: CASSVVNTGELFF. Filled out from reference TRBV2 and TRBJ2-2, the complete variable domain reads EPEVTQTPSHQVTQMGQEVILRCVPISNHLYFYWYRQILGQKVEFLVSFYNNEISEKSEIFDDQFSVERPDGSNFTLKIRSTKLEDSAMYFCASSVVNTGELFFGEGSRLTVL.

This clone was counted once. The chain carries TRBV5-1 and TRBJ2-5; 7 bases align to TRBD1. Unmatched junction bases numbered 7, after V lost 0 bases and J lost 5 bases. CDR1 and CDR2 from the germline V gene are SGHRS and YFSETQ. The CDR3 totals 15 residues. The CDR3 spells CASSLGTGARETQYF. CDR3 nucleotides: TGCGCCAGCAGCTTGGGAACAGGGGCACGGGAGACCCAGTACTTC.

The chain carries TRBV6-5 and TRBJ2-3; D might be TRBD1 or TRBD2, each matching 5 bases. Trimming took off 6 bases at V and 4 bases at J, with 14 bases between the two ends. Germline CDR1 and CDR2: MNHEY and SVGAGI. CDR3 length: 14 residues. The CDR3 spells CASSGGRDPDTQYF. The CDR3 nucleotides are TGTGCCAGCAGCGGCGGCAGGGACCCAGATACGCAGTATTTT.

The rearrangement links TRBV29-1 to TRBJ2-2; no clear D. This CDR3 comprises 14 residues. Germline CDR1 is SQVTM and CDR2 is ANQGSEA. V lost 4 bases to trimming and J lost 0 bases, with 9 bases between them. The CDR3 sequence is CSVAWASNTGELFF. The DNA for the CDR3 is TGCAGCGTTGCGTGGGCTTCGAACACCGGGGAGCTGTTTTTT.

The CDR3 DNA is TGTGCCAGCAGTTACCTAGCGGGGGGGAACGAGCAGTACTTC. Translated: CASSYLAGGNEQYF. The chain has TRBV6-6 and TRBJ2-7; 12 bases are a match to TRBD2. This CDR3 spans 14 amino acids. With V trimmed by 2 bases and J by 5 bases, 1 base remained unmatched. Per the germline V gene, CDR1 is MNHNY and CDR2 is SVGAGI (reference sequence).

J is TRBJ2-3 and V is TRBV9; D possibly uses TRBD1 or TRBD2 (6 bases each). The CDR3 sequence is 15 residues long. Germline V gives CDR1 SGDLS, CDR2 YYNGEE. Trimming shortened V by 2 bases and J by 3 bases, and 13 bases separated the two germline ends. The CDR3 here is CASSVGGLGTDTQYF. The CDR3 bases are TGTGCCAGCAGCGTTGGGGGGCTGGGAACAGATACGCAGTATTTT.

V is TRBV5-8 and J is TRBJ1-2, with TRBD1 matching over 9 bases. V was pared by 2 bases and J by 7 bases, with 6 bases of the junction left unmatched. CDR1 and CDR2 from the germline V gene are SGHTS and YDEGEE. This CDR3 spans 14 amino acids. CDR3 region: CASSLEQGAAGYTF. CDR3 sequence (DNA): TGTGCCAGCAGCTTAGAACAGGGGGCGGCTGGCTACACCTTC.

The chain combines TRBV7-8 with TRBJ1-5; D is possibly TRBD1 (6 bases). Trimming left V 1 base short and J 6 bases short, with 16 bases between. This CDR3 is built from 16 residues. Germline CDR1 is SGHVS and CDR2 is FQNEAQ. CDR3: CASSLVGGGSVQPQHF. CDR3 DNA sequence: TGTGCCAGCAGCTTAGTTGGCGGGGGCTCTGTTCAGCCCCAGCATTTT.

The chain couples TRBV5-4 to TRBJ1-1; 9 bases line up with TRBD1. V was clipped by 4 bases and J by 3 bases; unmatched bases: 10. The CDR3 is 16 amino acids. Germline CDR1 is SGHNT and CDR2 is YYREEE (reference sequence). In nucleotides, the CDR3 is TGTGCCAGCAGCCCCGGACAGGGGAGGGCAGACACTGAAGCTTTCTTT. Translated: CASSPGQGRADTEAFF.

J is TRBJ1-1 and V is TRBV6-1; D is unresolved. Per germline, CDR1 MNHNS and CDR2 SASEGT. This CDR3 is 15 amino acids long. V gave up 0 bases and J gave up 1 base, with 9 bases separating them. CDR3 sequence reads: CASSEALVGNTEAFF. Written as DNA, the CDR3 is TGTGCCAGCAGTGAAGCGCTAGTAGGGAACACTGAAGCTTTCTTT.

The J gene is TRBJ2-3, the V gene TRBV7-9, with 10 nucleotides matching TRBD2. Per the germline V gene, CDR1 is SEHNR and CDR2 is FQNEAQ (reference sequence). V lost 4 bases to trimming and J lost 3 bases; unmatched junction nucleotides: 10. The CDR3 is 17 residues long. CDR3 bases: TGTGCCAGCAGCTCTAGGGGAGCGGGGGGGCCAACAGATACGCAGTATTTT. Translation gives CASSSRGAGGPTDTQYF. Full variable domain (outside the CDR3, taken from reference TRBV7-9 and TRBJ2-3): DTGVSQNPRHKITKRGQNVTFRCDPISEHNRLYWYRQTLGQGPEFLTYFQNEAQLEKSRLLSDRFSAERPKGSFSTLEIQRTEQGDSAMYLCASSSRGAGGPTDTQYFGPGTRLTVL.

This chain links TRBV9 with TRBJ1-1; 8 bases align to TRBD1. Germline CDR1 is SGDLS and CDR2 is YYNGEE. CDR3 length: 14 residues. J gave up 6 bases and V 4 bases, and 8 bases lay outside the gene matches. The CDR3 coding sequence is TGTGCCAGCAGCCCAACGACAGGGGCCGCTGAAGCTTTCTTT. This gives the protein CASSPTTGAAEAFF.

The chain has TRBV7-2 and TRBJ2-6; 9 bases line up with TRBD1. The CDR3 length is 17 residues. The J segment lost 0 bases and the V segment lost 2 bases, leaving 2 bases of the junction unmatched. Per germline, CDR1 SGHTA and CDR2 FQGNSA. CDR3 amino acids: CASSLRTGVSGANVLTF. The CDR3 DNA follows: TGTGCCAGCAGCTTACGGACAGGGGTCTCTGGGGCCAACGTCCTGACTTTC.

The V and J genes are TRBV7-9 and TRBJ2-1; 8 bases line up with TRBD2. J lost 4 bases, V lost 5 bases, and 7 bases had no gene match. The germline V gene encodes CDR1 SEHNR and CDR2 FQNEAQ (reference sequence). The CDR3 extends over 15 amino acids. As DNA, the CDR3 is TGTGCCAGCAGCCCCGGGGCGGGGGGTTACAATGAGCAGTTCTTC. Translated, it gives CASSPGAGGYNEQFF. Filled out from reference TRBV7-9 and TRBJ2-1, the complete variable domain reads DTGVSQNPRHKITKRGQNVTFRCDPISEHNRLYWYRQTLGQGPEFLTYFQNEAQLEKSRLLSDRFSAERPKGSFSTLEIQRTEQGDSAMYLCASSPGAGGYNEQFFGPGTRLTVL.

This chain connects TRBV7-9 to TRBJ2-7, with D perhaps being TRBD1 or TRBD2 (5 bases each). The ends were cut back, 2 bases at V and 2 bases at J, with 10 bases in the middle. The CDR3 totals 14 residues. From germline, CDR1 is SEHNR and CDR2 FQNEAQ (reference sequence). CDR3 nucleotides: TGTGCCAGCAGCTTAAGTCAGGGAGCCTACGAGCAGTACTTC. Its protein is CASSLSQGAYEQYF. The full variable domain, its missing parts supplied by reference TRBV7-9 and TRBJ2-7, is DTGVSQNPRHKITKRGQNVTFRCDPISEHNRLYWYRQTLGQGPEFLTYFQNEAQLEKSRLLSDRFSAERPKGSFSTLEIQRTEQGDSAMYLCASSLSQGAYEQYFGPGTRLTVT.

The chain employs TRBV7-8 and TRBJ1-1, with D perhaps TRBD1 (6 bases). This CDR3 has 14 residues. V was cut by 3 bases and J by 4 bases, with 12 bases left in between. CDR1 SGHVS and CDR2 FQNEAQ come from the germline V gene. The CDR3 loop is CASSLGGQGTEAFF. The CDR3, as DNA: TGTGCCAGCAGCTTGGGGGGGCAAGGCACTGAAGCTTTCTTT.

This clone was detected only a few times. The V and J genes are TRBV5-4 and TRBJ1-4, with 9 bases fitting TRBD1. V lost 5 bases and J lost 7; bases outside the gene matches: 6. Germline V gives CDR1 SGHNT, CDR2 YYREEE (reference sequence). The CDR3 is 14 amino acids. Here the CDR3 DNA reads TGTGCCAGCAGTTACGGGACAGGGAGTGAAAAACTGTTTTTT. This codes for CASSYGTGSEKLFF.

The V gene is TRBV9, the J gene TRBJ1-4; D perhaps matches TRBD1 (6 bases). Trimming took 3 bases from V and 0 from J, leaving 12 bases between them. The CDR3 is 16 amino acids. The germline V gene has CDR1 SGDLS and CDR2 YYNGEE. This CDR3 reads CASSGRQDSTNEKLFF. The CDR3 DNA is TGTGCCAGCAGCGGTAGACAGGACTCAACTAATGAAAAACTGTTTTTT. Full variable domain (remainder filled in from reference TRBV9 and TRBJ1-4): DSGVTQTPKHLITATGQRVTLRCSPRSGDLSVYWYQQSLDQGLQFLIQYYNGEERAKGNILERFSAQQFPDLHSELNLSSLELGDSALYFCASSGRQDSTNEKLFFGSGTQLSVL.

The sample holds one count of this clone. The J gene is TRBJ1-4, the V gene TRBV5-1; TRBD1 matches at 7 bases. The CDR3 runs 15 residues. Germline CDR1 and CDR2: SGHRS and YFSETQ. Losses at the gene ends were 3 bases for V and 7 bases for J; bases not matched to a gene: 9. CDR3 DNA: TGCGCCAGCAGCTCAAGTAGGGGGCAGAGTGAAAAACTGTTTTTT. It codes for CASSSSRGQSEKLFF.

The V call is TRBV30, the J call TRBJ1-4; D gene unclear. Germline V CDR1 and CDR2: GTSNPN, SVGIG (reference sequence). The germline V and J ends were trimmed by 0 bases and 2 bases, with 4 bases remaining between them. This CDR3 comprises 13 residues. CDR3 region: CAWSVYTNEKLFF. The CDR3 DNA sequence: TGTGCCTGGAGTGTCTATACTAATGAAAAACTGTTTTTT. Full variable domain (outside the CDR3, taken from reference TRBV30 and TRBJ1-4): SQTIHQWPATLVQPVGSPLSLECTVEGTSNPNLYWYRQAAGRGLQLLFYSVGIGQISSEVPQNLSASRPQDRQFILSSKKLLLSDSGFYLCAWSVYTNEKLFFGSGTQLSVL.

The chain employs TRBV12-2 and TRBJ2-3; the table calls TRBD1, which could not be checked here. TRBV12-2 is a recognized pseudogene. This CDR3 is built from 18 residues. The chain's CDR3 is CASRSTWGSSSSTDTQYF. In DNA form, the CDR3 reads TGTGCAAGTCGCTCAACCTGGGGCTCCTCATCTAGCACAGATACGCAGTATTTT.

The gene calls are TRBV3-1 (or the pseudogene TRBV3-2) and TRBJ2-1; D gene ambiguous. CDR3 length: 14 amino acids. Germline V gene data show CDR1 as LGHDT and CDR2 as YNNKEL (reference sequence). V lost 0 bases to trimming and J lost 7 bases, with 10 bases between them. The CDR3 DNA sequence: TGTGCCAGCAGCCAAGACCCTAGTGGGAATGAGCAGTTCTTC. Translated: CASSQDPSGNEQFF.

The chain joins TRBV9 to TRBJ2-7; the match to TRBD2 covers 7 bases. This CDR3 is built from 13 residues. Trimming at V came to 2 bases and at J to 5 bases, leaving 4 bases not matched to a gene. Germline CDR1 is SGDLS and CDR2 is YYNGEE. CDR3 sequence: CASSVGRGNEQYF. The CDR3 DNA follows: TGTGCCAGCAGCGTCGGGCGGGGGAACGAGCAGTACTTC.

This clone was counted once. The chain has TRBV19 and TRBJ1-1; possible D gene TRBD1, 5 bases. Trimming removed 4 bases at V and 6 bases at J, with 15 bases between. Germline values: CDR1 LNHDA, CDR2 SQIVND (reference sequence). This CDR3 has 14 amino acids. DNA for the CDR3: TGTGCCAGTAGTAAAGGGGTGGGCCGCTCTGAAGCTTTCTTT. Its translation: CASSKGVGRSEAFF.

The chain combines TRBV19 with TRBJ2-6, with D possibly being TRBD1 or TRBD2 (6 bases each). The CDR3 is 18 amino acids. V was clipped by 6 bases and J by 0 bases, with 18 bases between them. Germline V lookup: CDR1 LNHDA, CDR2 SQIVND (reference sequence). The CDR3 DNA reads TGTGCCAGTAGCAACCCGGGGGCAGGGAGCTCTGGGGCCAACGTCCTGACTTTC. Translating it yields CASSNPGAGSSGANVLTF.

The V call is TRBV4-2, the J call TRBJ2-7, with D perhaps assigned TRBD1 or TRBD2 (5 bases each). From germline, CDR1 is LGHNA and CDR2 YNFKEQ. The germline V and J ends were trimmed by 3 bases and 2 bases, with 14 bases remaining between them. This CDR3 is built from 15 residues. The CDR3 is CASSHLPGQAYEQYF. CDR3 nucleotides: TGTGCCAGCAGCCACCTACCGGGGCAGGCCTACGAGCAGTACTTC.

V and J are TRBV7-2 and TRBJ2-7, with D perhaps matching TRBD2 (6 bases). CDR3 size: 15 residues. Germline V gives CDR1 SGHTA, CDR2 FQGNSA. Trimming shortened V by 0 bases and J by 3 bases, and 12 bases separated the two germline ends. CDR3 DNA: TGTGCCAGCAGCTTAGCCGGGACTCCCGACTACGAGCAGTACTTC. As protein: CASSLAGTPDYEQYF.

The gene calls are TRBV5-4 and TRBJ1-2; D not resolved. CDR3 length: 12 amino acids. Germline CDR1 reads SGHNT; CDR2 reads YYREEE (reference sequence). V was pared by 2 bases and J by 8 bases, with 10 bases between. The CDR3: CASSFPRGGYTF. The CDR3, as DNA: TGTGCCAGCAGCTTCCCCCGTGGGGGCTACACCTTC.

The V and J genes are TRBV7-9 and TRBJ2-7; the match to TRBD1 covers 7 bases. J lost 1 base, V lost 5 bases, and 5 bases had no gene match. Germline V CDR1 and CDR2: SEHNR, FQNEAQ (reference sequence). This CDR3 is built from 14 residues. CDR3 DNA sequence: TGTGCCAGCAGCCCGGGACAGCCTTCCTACGAGCAGTACTTC. Translated, it gives CASSPGQPSYEQYF.

CDR3: CAWKVGQGSTYEQYF. The DNA of the CDR3 is TGTGCCTGGAAGGTGGGACAGGGGTCAACCTACGAGCAGTACTTC. The J gene is TRBJ2-7, the V gene TRBV30, with 10 nucleotides matching TRBD1. V gave up 4 bases and J gave up 2 bases; unmatched junction bases: 8. The CDR3 has 15 amino acids. Germline CDR1 is GTSNPN and CDR2 is SVGIG (reference sequence).

V is TRBV6-5 and J is TRBJ1-1, with D possibly matching TRBD1 (5 bases). The germline V gene has CDR1 MNHEY and CDR2 SVGAGI. The CDR3 sequence is 14 residues long. V lost 4 bases to trimming and J lost 7 bases, with 16 bases between them. CDR3 region: CASSSGTLSGEAFF. In DNA, the CDR3 is TGTGCCAGCAGTTCGGGGACCCTCTCAGGTGAAGCTTTCTTT.

The chain carries TRBV4-2 and TRBJ1-1; TRBD1 is a possible D gene (6 bases). V lost 3 bases and J 8 bases, leaving 19 bases between the germline ends. Germline CDR1 and CDR2: LGHNA and YNFKEQ. The CDR3 is made up of 15 amino acids. The CDR3 DNA reads as TGTGCCAGCAGCCATCCCGACAGGAGCTTTATGGAAGCTTTCTTT. Residues: CASSHPDRSFMEAFF.